This T cell receptor (beta chain) derives from a study of identical twins. The study, taken as a whole, reports: Abundant beta clonotypes from cord blood bore fewer insertions; memory repertoires lacked this pattern.

The V gene lost 3 bases and the J gene lost 5 bases, with 13 bases spanning the gap. Germline loops: CDR1 MNHEY, CDR2 SMNVEV (reference sequence). The CDR3 is 14 residues long. From the 5' RACE reads, TCRdb called clonotypes with MiXCR, one entry per CDR3 protein. The sample yields 700,000 or so distinct CDR3 sequences, 8.5% to 9% seen once. This clonotype was detected a few times. As yet, its antigen is unknown. These same data were also listed under a study on yellow fever vaccine responses in identical twins.

The sequence came from a woman aged 18 to 35 in good health. Sequencing used PBMCs. The chain employs TRBV27 and TRBJ1-1; D ambiguous. The CDR3 bases are TGTGCCAGCAGTTTTAGGGTGGGAAAGACTGAAGCTTTCTTT. Protein: CASSFRVGKTEAFF.